What follows is one T cell receptor beta chain and its context. As yet, its antigen is unknown. Other DNA sequences in the sample encode the same CDR3. Both 60 Vbeta primers and 13 Jbeta primers went into the PCR. Measured with immunoSEQ multiplex PCR; TCRdb has only the in-frame clones, and not every one. The table lists about 170,000 clones, around 73% of them singletons. This specimen belongs to a study of cytomegalovirus exposure and HLA in healthy donors. The CDR3 is made up of 15 amino acids. Germline V gives CDR1 SGDLS, CDR2 YYNGEE. The V and J ends lost 8 bases and 2 bases respectively, with 16 bases between them. Whole-study findings and limits: HLA-A and HLA-B allele assignments for most subjects were reportedly predicted accurately using TCR beta sequences. An analysis that was carried out later associated 16,951 TCR beta sequences with HLA alleles at 0.05 false discovery rate.

Sequencing input: PBMCs. The rearrangement uses TRBV9 and TRBJ2-2; a weak D match, TRBD1 (5 bases). This TCR was sampled from a young woman in good health and CMV-seropositive. In DNA form, the CDR3 reads TGTGCCAGTAGCCCTTGGACACGAAACACCGGGGAGCTGTTTTTT. This sequence encodes CASSPWTRNTGELFF.